Shown below are 30 T cell receptor beta chains from a single sample sequenced in a study of graft-versus-host responses after intestinal transplantation. TCRdb's copy holds only in-frame clones and misses some; the assay was immunoSEQ multiplex PCR. The sample yields 43,000 or so clones, around 93% seen once. The material sequenced was PBMCs, taken around 790 days after a first intestinal transplant, on the day of a second. The origin of the receptors is a human patient who received an intestinal transplant, so some T cells may come from the graft donor.

This clone was detected only once. V and J are TRBV5-1 and TRBJ2-3; maybe TRBD1 (5 bases). This CDR3 spans 13 amino acids. The ends were cut back, 2 bases at V and 3 bases at J, with 7 bases in the middle. Germline V gene lookup returns CDR1 SGHRS and CDR2 YFSETQ. The CDR3 DNA is TGCGCCAGCAGCTTCCCAGGGACAGATACGCAGTATTTT. Its translation is CASSFPGTDTQYF.

The rearrangement joins TRBV6-5 to TRBJ2-4; possible D gene TRBD2, 6 bases. Deletions cut 0 bases from V and 0 bases from J, with 9 bases between. Germline V lookup: CDR1 MNHEY, CDR2 SVGAGI. The CDR3 is made up of 16 amino acids. The CDR3 bases are TGTGCCAGCAGTTACTCGGGGGGAATAGCCAAAAACATTCAGTACTTC. This translates into CASSYSGGIAKNIQYF.

J is TRBJ2-5 and V is TRBV6-1, with D possibly TRBD1 on 6 matching bases. This CDR3 is 12 amino acids long. The V gene's germline CDR1 is MNHNS and CDR2 SASEGT. Trimming removed 10 bases at V and 5 bases at J, with 14 bases between. The CDR3 is CATRGGSETQYF. In nucleotides, the CDR3 is TGTGCCACTCGAGGGGGTTCGGAGACCCAGTACTTC.

The chain employs TRBV5-6 and TRBJ2-1, with D possibly being TRBD1 (6 bases). The ends were cut back, 4 bases at V and 0 bases at J, with 11 bases in the middle. Per the germline V gene, CDR1 is SGHDT and CDR2 is YYEEEE. The CDR3 loop spans 15 amino acids. The CDR3 region is CASSGGTGSYNEQFF. The CDR3 DNA reads as TGTGCCAGCAGCGGGGGCACGGGCTCCTACAATGAGCAGTTCTTC.

The chain uses TRBV5-1 and TRBJ1-3, with a possible D match to TRBD1 (5 bases). Germline V gives CDR1 SGHRS, CDR2 YFSETQ. CDR3 size: 13 residues. The ends were cut back, 5 bases at V and 2 bases at J, with 8 bases in the middle. CDR3: CASRGEPGNTIYF. The CDR3 DNA is TGCGCCAGCAGAGGGGAGCCTGGAAACACCATATATTTT. The full variable domain, rest sourced from reference TRBV5-1 and TRBJ1-3, is KAGVTQTPRYLIKTRGQQVTLSCSPISGHRSVSWYQQTPGQGLQFLFEYFSETQRNKGNFPGRFSGRQFSNSRSEMNVSTLELGDSALYLCASRGEPGNTIYFGEGSWLTVV.

The gene calls are TRBV30 and TRBJ2-2; 8 positions match TRBD1. V was pared by 3 bases and J by 6 bases, with 9 bases of the junction left unmatched. The germline gives CDR1 GTSNPN, CDR2 SVGIG (reference sequence). The CDR3 spans 15 residues. Written as DNA, the CDR3 is TGTGCCTGGAGACCCTGGACAGGGAGGTCCGGGGAGCTGTTTTTT. Protein product: CAWRPWTGRSGELFF.

V and J are TRBV11-1 and TRBJ2-1; 7 bases fit TRBD2. Trimming removed 5 bases from V and 3 bases from J; junction bases left unmatched: 10. The CDR3 has 16 residues. Germline CDR1 and CDR2: SGHAT and FQDESV (reference sequence). DNA for the CDR3: TGTGCCAGCAGCCCGGGTCTAGCGGCATACTACAATGAGCAGTTCTTC. It is translated as CASSPGLAAYYNEQFF.

This clone has a single count. V usage is TRBV9 and J usage is TRBJ1-5, with D perhaps matching TRBD1 (5 bases). The ends were cut back, 0 bases at V and 2 bases at J, with 9 bases in the middle. Germline V gives CDR1 SGDLS, CDR2 YYNGEE. The CDR3 runs 15 residues. The CDR3 coding sequence is TGTGCCAGCAGCGTAGCCGCACAGGGCAATCAGCCCCAGCATTTT. This encodes CASSVAAQGNQPQHF.

The rearrangement uses TRBV7-3 and TRBJ2-3, with 10 positions matching TRBD2. The V and J ends lost 3 bases and 1 base, in that order; junction bases with no gene match: 1. CDR1 and CDR2 from the germline V gene are SGHTA and FQGTGA. This CDR3 has 15 amino acids. This CDR3 reads CASSFGTSGTDTQYF. CDR3 in DNA: TGTGCCAGCAGCTTCGGGACTAGCGGCACAGATACGCAGTATTTT.

V and J are TRBV6-1 and TRBJ2-7; no definite D call. Between the trimmed V and J ends, which lost 4 bases and 3 bases, there was a span of 7 bases. Germline V lookup: CDR1 MNHNS, CDR2 SASEGT. The CDR3 extends over 12 amino acids. The CDR3 reads CASSVSGYEQYF. The CDR3 DNA is TGTGCCAGCAGTGTATCAGGCTACGAGCAGTACTTC.

This clone was detected once. The V call is TRBV6-5, the J call TRBJ2-7; D gene uncertain. CDR1 is MNHEY, CDR2 SVGAGI, per germline. The CDR3 contains 15 residues. V was shortened by 2 bases and J by 2 bases, with 13 bases between the two germline ends. Here the CDR3 reads CASSYETTPTYEQYF. The CDR3 DNA follows: TGTGCCAGCAGTTACGAGACAACCCCGACCTACGAGCAGTACTTC.

The chain has TRBV7-3 and TRBJ2-1; D is perhaps TRBD2 (5 bases). Trimming left V 5 bases short and J 9 bases short, with 14 bases between. CDR3 size: 13 residues. Germline assignment: CDR1 SGHTA and CDR2 FQGTGA. The CDR3 reads CASSREFGAEQFF. Written as DNA, the CDR3 is TGTGCCAGCAGCCGGGAATTCGGTGCTGAGCAGTTCTTC.

The chain uses TRBV6-1 and TRBJ2-7, with 13 bases aligning to TRBD2. Germline V lookup: CDR1 MNHNS, CDR2 SASEGT. The CDR3 has 14 amino acids. V was clipped by 7 bases and J by 4 bases; unmatched bases: 4. CDR3 amino acids: CASMGLAGPYEQYF. The CDR3 DNA reads TGTGCCAGCATGGGACTAGCGGGGCCTTACGAGCAGTACTTC.

The gene calls are TRBV11-2 and TRBJ2-3; a weak D match, TRBD1 (6 bases). Germline-derived CDR1 and CDR2 are SGHAT and FQNNGV. Trimming took 4 bases from V and 7 from J, leaving 18 bases between them. The CDR3 spans 15 residues. CDR3 protein: CASSSSLQGRNTQYF. In nucleotides, the CDR3 is TGTGCCAGCAGCTCCAGTCTACAGGGAAGGAATACGCAGTATTTT.

This clone was observed a few times. The chain uses TRBV6-8 and TRBJ1-3, with 7 bases aligning to TRBD1. Germline V gene data show CDR1 as MNHGY and CDR2 as SAAAGT. Trimming at V came to 2 bases and at J to 0 bases, leaving 7 bases not matched to a gene. The CDR3 consists of 17 residues. This CDR3 reads CASSYVRGRSSGNTIYF. The CDR3 nucleotides read TGTGCCAGCAGTTACGTAAGGGGGCGATCCTCTGGAAACACCATATATTTT.

The chain uses TRBV5-1 and TRBJ2-1; 7 positions agree with TRBD2. CDR1 and CDR2 (germline): SGHRS, YFSETQ. This CDR3 comprises 16 residues. V shed 0 bases and J 7 bases; nucleotides not matched to a gene: 10. CDR3 DNA: TGCGCCAGCAGCTTGGCTCCCGCGGGAGATGTAAATGAGCAGTTCTTC. This codes for CASSLAPAGDVNEQFF.

This chain uses TRBV5-6 with TRBJ2-7, with D unresolved. Trimming pared 0 bases from V and 0 bases from J, leaving 7 bases between. CDR3 length equals 14 residues. Germline V CDR1 and CDR2: SGHDT, YYEEEE. In nucleotides, the CDR3 is TGTGCCAGCAGCTTGGGCACCCACTCCTACGAGCAGTACTTC. Its translation is CASSLGTHSYEQYF.

This sequence joins TRBV27 and TRBJ1-5, with TRBD1 identical over 7 bases. This CDR3 region has 16 residues. The germline CDR1 and CDR2 sequences are MNHEY and SMNVEV (reference sequence). Losses at the gene ends were 5 bases for V and 5 bases for J; bases not matched to a gene: 12. The CDR3, as DNA: TGTGCCAGCAGTCAGGACAGGTTAACCCAGTATCAGCCCCAGCATTTT. Amino acids: CASSQDRLTQYQPQHF.

The chain is built from TRBV11-2 and TRBJ1-5, with TRBD1 matching 7 bases. The ends lost 5 bases at V and 0 bases at J; junction bases unmatched: 7. Per the germline V gene, CDR1 is SGHAT and CDR2 is FQNNGV. This CDR3 has 16 amino acids. CDR3 bases: TGTGCCAGCAGCCAAACAACAGGGGTTAGCAATCAGCCCCAGCATTTT. This encodes CASSQTTGVSNQPQHF.

V is TRBV19 and J is TRBJ2-3; TRBD2 agrees at 9 bases. V lost 8 bases, J lost 4 bases, and 4 bases stayed unmatched. Germline loops: CDR1 LNHDA, CDR2 SQIVND (reference sequence). This CDR3 spans 13 amino acids. Here the CDR3 reads CASGAGGPDTQYF. As DNA, the CDR3 is TGTGCCAGTGGCGCGGGGGGGCCAGATACGCAGTATTTT.

The chain links TRBV11-2 to TRBJ2-3; 7 bases line up with TRBD2. Trimming at V came to 5 bases and at J to 7 bases, leaving 15 bases not matched to a gene. The CDR3 length is 16 residues. Germline CDR1 is SGHAT and CDR2 is FQNNGV. CDR3 sequence: CASSPKRLRELYTQYF. The CDR3 DNA reads TGTGCCAGCAGCCCTAAACGGTTGCGGGAGCTGTATACGCAGTATTTT.

This rearrangement joins TRBV9 to TRBJ2-3; D gene uncertain. The CDR3 is 14 amino acids. Germline V lookup: CDR1 SGDLS, CDR2 YYNGEE. Trimming stripped 2 bases from V and 4 bases from J, with 11 bases between. This CDR3 is CASSVALTADTQYF. CDR3 bases: TGTGCCAGCAGCGTGGCCCTGACTGCAGATACGCAGTATTTT.

V and J are TRBV6-4 and TRBJ2-7; no firm D call. This CDR3 is 8 amino acids long. Per germline, CDR1 MRHNA and CDR2 SNTAGT. The CDR3 nucleotides are TGTGCTGGGGACGAGCAGTACTTC. Protein sequence: CAGDEQYF.

This sequence joins TRBV19 and TRBJ1-5; a weak D match, TRBD1 (5 bases). Germline V gives CDR1 LNHDA, CDR2 SQIVND (reference sequence). The length of the CDR3 is 15 residues. CDR3 amino acids: CASNFRVGGNQPQHF. The CDR3 DNA follows: TGTGCTTCTAACTTCAGGGTAGGGGGCAATCAGCCCCAGCATTTT.

This chain joins TRBV11-2 and TRBJ1-5, with unresolved D. Germline V gene sequence: CDR1 SGHAT, CDR2 FQNNGV. The V end was cut by 0 bases, the J end by 4 bases, with 4 bases between. This CDR3 has 13 residues. The CDR3 DNA is TGTGCCAGCAGCTTAGAGCTTAATCAGCCCCAGCATTTT. Protein sequence: CASSLELNQPQHF.

V usage is TRBV5-5 and J usage is TRBJ2-5, with 11 bases matching TRBD2. CDR1 SGHKS and CDR2 YYEKEE come from the germline V gene (reference sequence). The CDR3 spans 16 residues. Trimming cost V 4 bases and J 5 bases; bases outside gene matches: 10. DNA for the CDR3: TGTGCCAGCAGCCCGCGGGGACTAGCGGACATCGAGACCCAGTACTTC. Residues: CASSPRGLADIETQYF.

This clone was seen a single time. The chain has TRBV6-1 and TRBJ2-7, with 8 nucleotides matching TRBD2. The length of the CDR3 is 15 residues. CDR1 and CDR2 (germline): MNHNS, SASEGT. The V gene end was trimmed by 9 bases and the J gene end by 2 bases; junction bases not matched to a gene: 12. For the CDR3, the DNA is TGTGCCAGTTTCGAGCCGGAGCGGGAGACCTACGAGCAGTACTTC. Translating it yields CASFEPERETYEQYF.

The chain employs TRBV18 and TRBJ2-5; 9 bases match TRBD1. V lost 6 bases and J lost 3; bases outside the gene matches: 5. CDR1 KGHSH and CDR2 LQKENI come from the germline V gene. This CDR3 comprises 14 residues. This CDR3 is CASSQTGGKETQYF. CDR3 coding DNA: TGTGCCAGCTCGCAAACAGGGGGCAAAGAGACCCAGTACTTC.

The chain is built from TRBV14 and TRBJ2-1; 8 positions match TRBD1. Germline V CDR1 and CDR2: SGHDN, FVKESK. V lost 4 bases to trimming and J lost 6 bases; unmatched junction nucleotides: 8. The CDR3 spans 15 residues. As DNA, the CDR3 is TGTGCCAGCAGCCCTACCAGGGGGCGCCTCAATGAGCAGTTCTTC. It yields the protein CASSPTRGRLNEQFF.

The chain uses TRBV7-6 and TRBJ2-7; 7 bases line up with TRBD1. V shed 1 base, J shed 9 bases, and the junction held 6 bases outside the gene matches. Germline CDR1 SGHVS, CDR2 FNYEAQ. The CDR3 is 13 residues long. CDR3 DNA: TGTGCCAGCAGCTTAGATATAGGGGGCTGGCAGTACTTC. It is translated as CASSLDIGGWQYF.